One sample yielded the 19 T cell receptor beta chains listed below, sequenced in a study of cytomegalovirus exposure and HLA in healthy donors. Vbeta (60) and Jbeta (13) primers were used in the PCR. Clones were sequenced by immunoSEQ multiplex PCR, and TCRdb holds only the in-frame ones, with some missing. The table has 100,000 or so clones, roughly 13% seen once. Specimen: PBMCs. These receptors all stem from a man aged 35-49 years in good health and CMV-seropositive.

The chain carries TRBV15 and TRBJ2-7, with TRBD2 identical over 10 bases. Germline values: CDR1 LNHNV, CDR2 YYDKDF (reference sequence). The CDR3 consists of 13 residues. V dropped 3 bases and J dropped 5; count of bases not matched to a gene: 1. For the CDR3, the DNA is TGTGCCACCAGCAGGCTAGCGGGAGACGAGCAGTACTTC. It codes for CATSRLAGDEQYF.

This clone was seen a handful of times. In DNA form, the CDR3 reads TGTGCCAGCAGTGATCTAGCGGGAGGGCCAGATGAGCAGTTCTTC. Encoded protein: CASSDLAGGPDEQFF. The V gene is TRBV6-1, the J gene TRBJ2-1; 12 positions agree with TRBD2. The CDR3 sequence is 15 residues long. The V gene end was trimmed by 3 bases and the J gene end by 8 bases; junction bases not matched to a gene: 5. Per germline, CDR1 MNHNS and CDR2 SASEGT.

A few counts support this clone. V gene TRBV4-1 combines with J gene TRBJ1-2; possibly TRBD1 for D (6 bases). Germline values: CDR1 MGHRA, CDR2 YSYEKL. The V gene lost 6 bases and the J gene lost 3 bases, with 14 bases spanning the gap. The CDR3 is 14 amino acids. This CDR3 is CASSPTGIDYGYTF. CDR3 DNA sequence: TGCGCCAGCAGTCCAACAGGGATAGACTATGGCTACACCTTC.

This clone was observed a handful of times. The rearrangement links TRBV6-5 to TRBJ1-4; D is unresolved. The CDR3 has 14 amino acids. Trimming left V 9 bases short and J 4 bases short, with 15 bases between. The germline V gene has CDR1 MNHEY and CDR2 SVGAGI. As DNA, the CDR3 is TGTGCCAGTCACCTTCTGACATTTAATGAAAAACTGTTTTTT. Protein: CASHLLTFNEKLFF.

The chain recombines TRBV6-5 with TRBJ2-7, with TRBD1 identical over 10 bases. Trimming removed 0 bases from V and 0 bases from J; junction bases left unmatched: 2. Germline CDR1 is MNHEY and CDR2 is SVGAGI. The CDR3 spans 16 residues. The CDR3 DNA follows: TGTGCCAGCAGTTACTCTCGACAGGGGGCCTCCTACGAGCAGTACTTC. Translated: CASSYSRQGASYEQYF.

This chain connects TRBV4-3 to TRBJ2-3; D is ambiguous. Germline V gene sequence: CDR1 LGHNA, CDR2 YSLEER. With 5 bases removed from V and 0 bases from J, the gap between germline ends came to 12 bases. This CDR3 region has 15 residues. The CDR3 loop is CASSGSTSSTDTQYF. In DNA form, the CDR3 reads TGCGCCAGCAGCGGTAGCACATCTAGCACAGATACGCAGTATTTT.

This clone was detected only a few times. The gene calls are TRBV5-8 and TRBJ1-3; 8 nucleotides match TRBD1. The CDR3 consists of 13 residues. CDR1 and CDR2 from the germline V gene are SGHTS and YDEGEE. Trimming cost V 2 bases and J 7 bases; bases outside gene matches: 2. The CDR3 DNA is TGTGCCAGCAGCTTACAGGGGGGCAACACCATATATTTT. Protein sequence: CASSLQGGNTIYF.

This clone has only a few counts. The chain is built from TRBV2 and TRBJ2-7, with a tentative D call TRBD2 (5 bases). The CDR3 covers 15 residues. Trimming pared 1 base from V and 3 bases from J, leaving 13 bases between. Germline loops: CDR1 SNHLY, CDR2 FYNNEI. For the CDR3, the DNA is TGTGCCAGCAGTGAAGGGGCCCGGGGTATCTACGAGCAGTACTTC. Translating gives CASSEGARGIYEQYF.

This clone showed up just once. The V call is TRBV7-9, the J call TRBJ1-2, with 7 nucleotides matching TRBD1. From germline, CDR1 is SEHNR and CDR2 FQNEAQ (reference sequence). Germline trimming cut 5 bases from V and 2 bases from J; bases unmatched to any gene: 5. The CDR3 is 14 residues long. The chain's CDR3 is CASSKGQENYGYTF. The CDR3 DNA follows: TGTGCCAGCAGCAAAGGACAGGAGAACTATGGCTACACCTTC.

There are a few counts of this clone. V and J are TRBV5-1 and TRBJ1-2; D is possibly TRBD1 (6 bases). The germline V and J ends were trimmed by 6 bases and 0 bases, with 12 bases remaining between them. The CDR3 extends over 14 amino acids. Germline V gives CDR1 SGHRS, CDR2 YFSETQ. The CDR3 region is CASKPTGTNYGYTF. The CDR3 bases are TGCGCCAGCAAGCCGACAGGCACTAACTATGGCTACACCTTC.

CDR3 protein: CASSLAPSGTYEQYF. DNA for the CDR3: TGTGCCAGCAGTTTAGCCCCTAGCGGAACCTACGAGCAGTACTTC. The genes are TRBV27 and TRBJ2-7; 7 bases line up with TRBD2. This CDR3 contains 15 residues. V was clipped by 2 bases and J by 2 bases; unmatched bases: 6. Germline lookup yields CDR1 MNHEY and CDR2 SMNVEV (reference sequence).

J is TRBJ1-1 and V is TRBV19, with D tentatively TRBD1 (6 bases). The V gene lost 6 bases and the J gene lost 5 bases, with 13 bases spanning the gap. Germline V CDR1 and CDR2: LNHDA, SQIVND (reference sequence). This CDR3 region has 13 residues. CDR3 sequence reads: CASRWEGETEAFF. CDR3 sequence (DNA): TGTGCCAGTAGATGGGAGGGGGAGACTGAAGCTTTCTTT.

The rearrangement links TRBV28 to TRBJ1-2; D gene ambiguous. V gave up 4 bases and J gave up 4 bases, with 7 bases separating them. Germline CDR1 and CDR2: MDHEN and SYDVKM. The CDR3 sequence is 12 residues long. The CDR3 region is CASSSQIYGYTF. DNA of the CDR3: TGTGCCAGCAGTTCCCAGATCTATGGCTACACCTTC.

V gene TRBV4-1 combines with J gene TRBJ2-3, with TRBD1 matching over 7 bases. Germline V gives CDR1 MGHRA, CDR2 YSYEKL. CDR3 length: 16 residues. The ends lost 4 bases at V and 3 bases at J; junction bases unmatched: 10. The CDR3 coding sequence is TGCGCCAGCAGCCGCAACTCCCAGGGGGAAACAGATACGCAGTATTTT. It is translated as CASSRNSQGETDTQYF.

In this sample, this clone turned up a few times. The CDR3 nucleotides read TGTGCCAGCAGAATCCAGGAAGGGGTTGATGAGACCCAGTACTTC. Encoded protein: CASRIQEGVDETQYF. V usage is TRBV7-2 and J usage is TRBJ2-5; D may be TRBD1 (5 bases). Germline V gives CDR1 SGHTA, CDR2 FQGNSA. The V end was cut by 6 bases, the J end by 5 bases, with 19 bases between. The CDR3 runs 15 residues.

The CDR3 loop reads CASSLAPNSYEQYF. In nucleotides, the CDR3 is TGTGCCAGCAGCTTAGCCCCTAACTCCTACGAGCAGTACTTC. V gene TRBV7-8 combines with J gene TRBJ2-7, with D unresolved. The length of the CDR3 is 14 residues. V was clipped by 0 bases and J by 0 bases, with 6 bases between them. Per germline, CDR1 SGHVS and CDR2 FQNEAQ.

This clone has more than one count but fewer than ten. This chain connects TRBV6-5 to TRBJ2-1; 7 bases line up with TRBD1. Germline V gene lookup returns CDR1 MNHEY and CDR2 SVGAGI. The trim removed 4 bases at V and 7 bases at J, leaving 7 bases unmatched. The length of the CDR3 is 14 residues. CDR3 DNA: TGTGCCAGCAGTTCCGACAGGGTGGTGAATGAGCAGTTCTTC. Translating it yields CASSSDRVVNEQFF.

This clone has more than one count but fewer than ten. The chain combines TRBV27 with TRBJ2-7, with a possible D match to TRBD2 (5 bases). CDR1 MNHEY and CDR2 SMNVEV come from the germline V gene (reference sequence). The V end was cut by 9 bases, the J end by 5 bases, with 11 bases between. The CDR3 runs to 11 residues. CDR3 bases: TGTGCCAGTAGGCGGGTCAACGAGCAGTACTTC. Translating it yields CASRRVNEQYF.

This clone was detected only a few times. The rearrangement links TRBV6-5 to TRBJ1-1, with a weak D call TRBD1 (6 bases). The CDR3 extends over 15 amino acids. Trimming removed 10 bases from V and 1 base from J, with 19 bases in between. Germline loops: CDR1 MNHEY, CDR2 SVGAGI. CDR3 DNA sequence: TGTGCCACCTCGGAACAGGGTCGAGAGAACACTGAAGCTTTCTTT. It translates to CATSEQGRENTEAFF.